This T cell receptor beta chain emerged from a study of blood T cells in healthy people across ages. Peripheral blood samples of roughly 10 milliliters were drawn from each donor. Through a sample-barcoded 5' primer and a J-beta primer mix, a second PCR was run for 7 to 11 cycles. TCRdb re-called the 5' RACE reads with MiXCR, one entry per CDR3 protein. Of just over 800,000 distinct CDR3 sequences listed, around 62% were seen once; the top ten hold 28%. This clonotype was seen many times. Its antigen is not known. The trim removed 5 bases at V and 6 bases at J, leaving 9 bases unmatched. Per germline, CDR1 SQVTM and CDR2 ANQGSEA. CDR3 length: 13 amino acids. Study results and caveats: Total diversity from one million sequenced T cells was likely underestimated.

Sequenced input: blood. The receptor's source is a man aged 25-40 years in good health. The chain couples TRBV29-1 to TRBJ1-2; 7 nucleotides align to TRBD1. Here the CDR3 reads CSVKLDRVDGYTF. The CDR3, as DNA: TGCAGCGTTAAACTAGACAGGGTTGATGGCTACACCTTC.